This T cell receptor beta chain was retrieved from a study of cytomegalovirus exposure and HLA in healthy donors. Overall study context: Earlier work reported approximately 110 million unique TCR beta sequences from about 170 million T cells.

V was clipped by 0 bases and J by 9 bases; unmatched bases: 10. The germline V gene encodes CDR1 PRHDT and CDR2 FYEKMQ (reference sequence). The CDR3 length is 16 residues. Points on this clone: Its antigen is not known.

Both 60 Vbeta primers and 13 Jbeta primers went into the PCR. TCRdb's table, derived via immunoSEQ multiplex PCR, lists solely in-frame clones and lacks some. This sample has about 200,000 clones, with roughly 85% found just once. General study points: Some V segments (TRBV6-2 and TRBV6-3 among them) were excluded as indistinguishable. One later analysis reportedly identified an Asian-associated ancestry cluster that showed fewer N-insertions than the roughly 620-donor mean.

Specimen: PBMCs. The source is a male donor in good health and CMV-seronegative. V and J are TRBV13 and TRBJ2-1, with TRBD2 matching over 8 bases. This CDR3 is CASSLGPGLGVREQFF. DNA for the CDR3: TGTGCCAGCAGCTTAGGCCCGGGACTAGGGGTGCGTGAGCAGTTCTTC.